This T cell receptor (beta chain) is drawn from a study of vaccination effects on CD4 cells after COVID-19. Study outcomes and limitations: Clones arising from infection and from vaccination showed marked clonal contraction late after vaccination.

With respect to this clone: What it recognizes is unknown.

Germline V gives CDR1 SEHNR, CDR2 FQNEAQ (reference sequence). The CDR3 is made up of 15 amino acids. Trimming took 1 base from V and 6 from J; bases not matched to a gene: 6. Method: immunoSEQ multiplex PCR; TCRdb's copy keeps in-frame clones and lacks some. Here the sample spans about 59,000 clones, around 80% being singletons. Peptide-pool stimulation followed by sequencing identified expanded antigen-specific CD4+ clonotypes in the ViraFEST assay. Following an approximately eleven-day culture, CD4+ T cells were purified. Each person got two doses of an mRNA SARS-CoV-2 vaccine, BNT162b2 or mRNA-1273.

The starting material was CD4+ T cells from PBMCs cultured with HCoV-OC43 spike peptides, obtained after COVID-19 vaccination. Noted subset: HCoV-OC43 spike overlapping peptide pool stimulation. The sequence was collected from a human donor who received a COVID-19 vaccine. This chain uses TRBV7-9 with TRBJ2-1; 7 bases align to TRBD2. CDR3 residues: CASSLGAGTFNEQFF. CDR3 nucleotides: TGTGCCAGCAGCTTAGGAGCGGGGACCTTCAATGAGCAGTTCTTC.